Listed here is a single TCR beta chain. The data were produced by immunoSEQ multiplex PCR, yet TCRdb's version contains in-frame clones alone and is incomplete. This table holds roughly 160,000 clones, about 80% found once. The CDR3 has 13 amino acids. Germline CDR1 SGHRS, CDR2 YFSETQ. V was clipped by 3 bases and J by 0 bases, with 6 bases between them. Participants' reported clinical history set cohort assignment. The sample belongs to a study of blood T cell repertoires in COVID-19. Study details: Cohort 3 donors were reported recovered after two negative PCRs, clearance, or symptom resolution. Spain, Italy and the United States supplied samples that represented acute and convalescent COVID-19. The analysed material was cDNA or gDNA that came from T cells, B-cell-depleted T cells, or PBMCs.

This rearrangement joins TRBV5-1 to TRBJ2-5; D might be TRBD2 (5 bases). The receptor was isolated from a woman in her seventies in a cohort exposed to, infected with or recovered from COVID-19 (not recorded which). The sample comprised PBMCs or T cells enriched from blood (not recorded which). The CDR3 bases are TGCGCCAGCAGCTCGGGATACCAAGAGACCCAGTACTTC. Protein product: CASSSGYQETQYF. The whole variable domain, filled in from reference TRBV5-1 and TRBJ2-5, reads KAGVTQTPRYLIKTRGQQVTLSCSPISGHRSVSWYQQTPGQGLQFLFEYFSETQRNKGNFPGRFSGRQFSNSRSEMNVSTLELGDSALYLCASSSGYQETQYFGPGTRLLVL.